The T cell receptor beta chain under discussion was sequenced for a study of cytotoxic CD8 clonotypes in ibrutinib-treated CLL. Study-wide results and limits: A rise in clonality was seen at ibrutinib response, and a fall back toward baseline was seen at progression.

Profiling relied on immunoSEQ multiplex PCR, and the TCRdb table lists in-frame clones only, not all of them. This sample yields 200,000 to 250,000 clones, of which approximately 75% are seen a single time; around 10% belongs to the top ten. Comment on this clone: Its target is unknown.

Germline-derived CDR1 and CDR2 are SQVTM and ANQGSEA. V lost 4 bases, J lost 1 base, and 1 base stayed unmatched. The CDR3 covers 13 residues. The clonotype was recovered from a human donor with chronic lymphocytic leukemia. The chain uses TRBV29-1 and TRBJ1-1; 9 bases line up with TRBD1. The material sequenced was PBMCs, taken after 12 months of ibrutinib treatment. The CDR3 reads CSVVGQGNTEAFF. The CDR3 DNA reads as TGCAGCGTTGTGGGACAGGGGAACACTGAAGCTTTCTTT.